The 23 T cell receptor beta chains given below trace back to one sample, sequenced in a study of spatial heterogeneity in lung cancer. TCRdb re-derived calls from the 5' RACE reads in MiXCR, one entry per CDR3 protein. The sample gives approximately 47,000 distinct CDR3 sequences, 6.5% to 8% of which show up once; 10% to 15% is in the top ten. Stated time point: sample taken at primary tumor resection. Sequencing was performed on whole RNA extracted from tumor and nontumor lung tissue, or from frozen PBMC, and the material was left unsorted. The sequences come from PBMCs, collected at surgery. These receptors all come from a female donor with early-stage non-small cell lung cancer.

This chain joins TRBV28 and TRBJ1-2; 7 bases are shared with TRBD1. This CDR3 spans 13 amino acids. CDR1 and CDR2 from the germline V gene are MDHEN and SYDVKM. Trimming removed 6 bases from V and 8 bases from J; junction bases left unmatched: 9. For the CDR3, the DNA is TGTGCCAGCAGCCCGACAGGGATATACGGCTACACCTTC. Translated: CASSPTGIYGYTF.

This clonotype was counted at least ten times. The V and J genes are TRBV18 and TRBJ2-1, with 7 bases lining up with TRBD2. V lost 3 bases, J lost 10 bases, and 3 bases stayed unmatched. This CDR3 spans 12 amino acids. Germline values: CDR1 KGHSH, CDR2 LQKENI. The CDR3 is CASSPGREEQFF. DNA of the CDR3: TGTGCCAGCTCACCGGGGAGGGAGGAGCAGTTCTTC.

CDR3 DNA: TGTGCCAGCAGCTTGGCCGGGAGGGGGCAAGAGACCCAGTACTTC. Its protein product is CASSLAGRGQETQYF. This chain links TRBV5-6 with TRBJ2-5; TRBD2 aligns across 8 bases. The junction had 3 bases not matched to a gene; V was cut back by 0 bases and J by 2 bases. This CDR3 comprises 15 residues. Germline V gene data show CDR1 as SGHDT and CDR2 as YYEEEE. Full variable domain (rest looked up from reference TRBV5-6 and TRBJ2-5): DAGVTQSPTHLIKTRGQQVTLRCSPKSGHDTVSWYQQALGQGPQFIFQYYEEEERQRGNFPDRFSGHQFPNYSSELNVNALLLGDSALYLCASSLAGRGQETQYFGPGTRLLVL.

At least ten counts were recorded for this clonotype. This chain links TRBV4-2 with TRBJ1-4; TRBD1 matches at 7 bases. Trimming removed 0 bases from V and 6 bases from J; junction bases left unmatched: 7. The CDR3 sequence is 16 residues long. Germline values: CDR1 LGHNA, CDR2 YNFKEQ. Here the CDR3 reads CASSQDGQGEHEKLFF. The CDR3 DNA reads as TGTGCCAGCAGCCAAGACGGTCAGGGGGAACATGAAAAACTGTTTTTT.

This clonotype was seen repeatedly, ten times or more. The chain uses TRBV20-1 and TRBJ2-5; 12 positions agree with TRBD2. This CDR3 spans 16 amino acids. Germline-derived CDR1 and CDR2 are DFQATT and SNEGSKA (reference sequence). Germline trimming cut 5 bases from V and 2 bases from J; bases unmatched to any gene: 9. As DNA, the CDR3 is TGCAGTGCTGCCCTCCTAACTAGCGGGGGGCAAGAGACCCAGTACTTC. Translating gives CSAALLTSGGQETQYF.

The chain employs TRBV6-2 or TRBV6-3 and TRBJ2-1, with 8 bases identical to TRBD1. The CDR3 sequence is 14 residues long. The trim removed 2 bases at V and 7 bases at J, leaving 4 bases unmatched. Per germline, CDR1 MNHEY and CDR2 SVGEGT. CDR3 residues: CASSYRTGLNEQFF. The CDR3 coding sequence is TGTGCCAGCAGTTACAGGACAGGGTTAAATGAGCAGTTCTTC.

The V and J genes are TRBV27 and TRBJ1-5, with D unresolved. The germline V and J ends were trimmed by 5 bases and 5 bases, with 13 bases remaining between them. There are 14 residues in the CDR3. Germline V gives CDR1 MNHEY, CDR2 SMNVEV (reference sequence). The CDR3 DNA sequence: TGTGCCAGCAGTGCGACCCGGTGGCATCAGCCCCAGCATTTT. This codes for CASSATRWHQPQHF.

This clonotype was seen many times. The chain combines TRBV6-5 with TRBJ2-7; 8 bases are shared with TRBD2. CDR3 length equals 15 residues. With 2 bases clipped from V and 3 bases from J, the junction kept 6 bases outside the gene matches. The germline CDR1 and CDR2 sequences are MNHEY and SVGAGI. This CDR3 is CASSYTSGGDYEQYF. CDR3 bases: TGTGCCAGCAGTTACACCTCGGGAGGGGACTACGAGCAGTACTTC.

This clonotype was recorded at least ten times. The rearrangement uses TRBV5-5 and TRBJ1-3; D unclear. Germline V CDR1 and CDR2: SGHKS, YYEKEE (reference sequence). The V end lost 0 bases, the J end lost 4 bases, and 11 bases lay between the germline ends. CDR3 length: 15 residues. This chain's CDR3 is CASSLAGTVGNTIYF. CDR3 in DNA: TGTGCCAGCAGCTTGGCAGGAACCGTGGGAAACACCATATATTTT.

The V and J genes are TRBV6-5 and TRBJ2-1; 8 positions agree with TRBD2. Germline-derived CDR1 and CDR2 are MNHEY and SVGAGI. The CDR3 loop spans 16 amino acids. The ends lost 6 bases at V and 0 bases at J; junction bases unmatched: 7. The CDR3 DNA follows: TGTGCCAGCAGGAGGCCGGGGGGGAGCTCCTACAATGAGCAGTTCTTC. Residues: CASRRPGGSSYNEQFF.

The table lists this clonotype with many counts. The rearrangement uses TRBV6-5 and TRBJ1-2; D possibly corresponds to TRBD1 (6 bases). Germline CDR1 MNHEY, CDR2 SVGAGI. V lost 6 bases and J 2 bases, leaving 22 bases between the germline ends. This CDR3 comprises 17 residues. The CDR3 region is CASRGTRDKAPNYGYTF. CDR3 nucleotide sequence: TGTGCCAGCAGGGGGACTAGGGACAAGGCTCCAAACTATGGCTACACCTTC.

This clonotype was observed at least ten times. The chain carries TRBV28 and TRBJ1-5; the D gene is possibly TRBD1 (5 bases). This CDR3 is built from 17 residues. Trimming removed 6 bases at V and 0 bases at J, with 18 bases between. The germline V gene has CDR1 MDHEN and CDR2 SYDVKM. CDR3 coding DNA: TGTGCCAGCAGCCCGGGGCGGGGAAGAGGTAGCAATCAGCCCCAGCATTTT. This encodes CASSPGRGRGSNQPQHF.

This clonotype was found once. A much more abundant neighbour one base away suggests this may be a read error. This sequence joins TRBV15 and TRBJ2-7; 10 bases agree with TRBD1. The CDR3 contains 15 residues. Germline CDR1 and CDR2: LNHNV and YYDKDF (reference sequence). CDR3 region: CATSRGQGPTYKQYF. CDR3 DNA: TGTGCCACCAGCAGGGGACAGGGGCCCACCTACAAGCAGTACTTC.

This clonotype was seen a handful of times. The chain recombines TRBV4-3 with TRBJ2-3, with D unclear. Germline V CDR1 and CDR2: LGHNA, YSLEER. The CDR3 has 13 residues. V lost 0 bases and J 3 bases, leaving 4 bases between the germline ends. The CDR3 DNA reads TGCGCCAGCAGCCAAGAGGGGACAGATACGCAGTATTTT. Protein product: CASSQEGTDTQYF.

This clonotype was recorded at least ten times. This sequence joins TRBV6-5 and TRBJ2-2, with D perhaps TRBD2 (6 bases). Trimming took 1 base from V and 6 from J, leaving 9 bases between them. CDR1 is MNHEY and CDR2 is SVGAGI in the germline V gene. The CDR3 is 14 amino acids. CDR3 nucleotides: TGTGCCAGCAGTTACTTAGGAGGGCCCGGGGAGCTGTTTTTT. Protein sequence: CASSYLGGPGELFF.

This clonotype occurred a few times. This rearrangement joins TRBV29-1 to TRBJ1-4, with 7 bases aligning to TRBD1. The ends lost 4 bases at V and 5 bases at J; junction bases unmatched: 7. Germline CDR1 and CDR2: SQVTM and ANQGSEA. The CDR3 totals 14 residues. CDR3 residues: CSVGQGGGNEKLFF. As DNA, the CDR3 is TGCAGCGTTGGACAGGGTGGGGGAAATGAAAAACTGTTTTTT. The full variable domain, in which reference TRBV29-1 and TRBJ1-4 provide the parts outside the CDR3, is SAVISQKPSRDICQRGTSLTIQCQVDSQVTMMFWYRQQPGQSLTLIATANQGSEATYESGFVIDKFPISRPNLTFSTLTVSNMSPEDSSIYLCSVGQGGGNEKLFFGSGTQLSVL.

The rearrangement joins TRBV11-2 to TRBJ1-5; D call uncertain. V was shortened by 5 bases and J by 5 bases, with 10 bases between the two germline ends. Per the germline V gene, CDR1 is SGHAT and CDR2 is FQNNGV. The CDR3 runs 13 residues. The chain's CDR3 is CASSHRRDQPQHF. CDR3 DNA: TGTGCCAGCAGCCACCGACGGGATCAGCCCCAGCATTTT.

V gene TRBV5-4 combines with J gene TRBJ1-1; D is unresolved. CDR1 SGHNT and CDR2 YYREEE come from the germline V gene (reference sequence). The CDR3 contains 14 residues. Trimming cost V 4 bases and J 1 base, with 11 bases left between them. The CDR3 DNA sequence: TGTGCCAGCAGCCCCTTTTCCCGGAACACTGAAGCTTTCTTT. This codes for CASSPFSRNTEAFF.

This clonotype was counted many times. This chain links TRBV12-3 or TRBV12-4 with TRBJ2-3; 9 bases align to TRBD2. The CDR3 has 15 residues. The V segment lost 6 bases and the J segment 2 bases; nucleotides outside the gene matches: 6. CDR3 residues: CASSKPGLATDTQYF. The DNA for the CDR3 is TGTGCCAGCAGCAAACCGGGACTAGCCACAGATACGCAGTATTTT.

The sample holds many counts of this clonotype. The chain couples TRBV13 to TRBJ1-4; TRBD1 is a possible D gene (6 bases). Germline V CDR1 and CDR2: PRHDT, FYEKMQ (reference sequence). V dropped 7 bases and J dropped 6 bases, with 21 bases sitting between them. The CDR3 extends over 16 amino acids. CDR3 region: CASTLSRGLRDEKLFF. For the CDR3, the DNA is TGTGCCAGCACCCTCTCCCGGGGGCTGCGAGATGAAAAACTGTTTTTT.

This clonotype was picked up many times. This rearrangement joins TRBV6-2 or TRBV6-3 to TRBJ2-2, with 8 bases fitting TRBD1. The germline CDR1 and CDR2 sequences are MNHEY and SVGEGT. The CDR3 is 17 amino acids. Trimming at V came to 2 bases and at J to 6 bases, leaving 11 bases not matched to a gene. The CDR3 sequence is CASSYILGQGLPGELFF. For the CDR3, the DNA is TGTGCCAGCAGTTACATTTTAGGACAGGGTCTGCCCGGGGAGCTGTTTTTT.

The rearrangement joins TRBV12-3 or TRBV12-4 to TRBJ2-1, with 8 bases matching TRBD2. The V segment lost 5 bases and the J segment 6 bases; nucleotides outside the gene matches: 9. The CDR3 consists of 15 residues. CDR3 coding DNA: TGTGCCAGCAGTCCCTCTGCGGGGGGCCCCAATGAGCAGTTCTTC. As protein: CASSPSAGGPNEQFF.

This clonotype was seen a few times. V is TRBV6-2 or TRBV6-3 and J is TRBJ2-7, with 9 bases matching TRBD2. The CDR3 runs to 15 residues. Germline CDR1 reads MNHEY; CDR2 reads SVGEGT. The ends lost 7 bases at V and 3 bases at J; junction bases unmatched: 10. The CDR3: CASNSPGTSNYEQYF. CDR3 bases: TGTGCCAGCAACTCCCCCGGGACTAGCAACTACGAGCAGTACTTC.